This is a list of T cell receptor beta chains from one sample in a study of cytomegalovirus exposure and HLA in healthy donors. Assay: immunoSEQ multiplex PCR; the TCRdb copy retains only in-frame clones and omits some. The sample contains approximately 40,000 clones, 86% of which appear only once. The sequenced material came from PBMCs. The receptor source for this set is a woman aged 40 to 50 in good health and CMV-seropositive. Both conserved end residues are part of each CDR3. D genes are given only for firm matches. Some rows have no size entry. The others give once, few or many, or a class for an expanded clone.

CDR3 DNA	CDR3 protein	V gene	J gene	CDR3 length	D gene	clone size
TGTGCCTCCGAGGGACTAGCGAGAGTCAATGAGCAGTTCTTC	CASEGLARVNEQFF	TRBV13	TRBJ2-1	14	TRBD2	once
TGTGCCAGCAGCTCCGGGACAGGGCCTATCCGCTATAATTCACCCCTCCACTTT	CASSSGTGPIRYNSPLHF	TRBV7-9	TRBJ1-6	18	TRBD1	NA
TGTGCCAGCAGCTCTGTGACAGGGGTGGGAGCTTTCTTT	CASSSVTGVGAFF	TRBV7-2	TRBJ1-1	13	TRBD1	NA
TGTGCCAGCAGCCCGGGACAGGCAGGCTCTGGAAACACCATATATTTT	CASSPGQAGSGNTIYF	TRBV7-3	TRBJ1-3	16	TRBD1	NA
TGTGCCAGCAGCTTGGTCGAGCGGGGCTACACCTTC	CASSLVERGYTF	TRBV7-2	TRBJ1-2	12	NA	once
TGTGCCAGTTTTCTGGGGCTCAATCAGCCCCAGCATTTT	CASFLGLNQPQHF	TRBV27	TRBJ1-5	13	NA	NA
TGTGCCAGCAGCAAAGATCCAATTTCCTACGAGCAGTACTTC	CASSKDPISYEQYF	TRBV21-1	TRBJ2-7	14	NA	once
TGTGCCAGCAGTGATGGAGATGGCTACACCTTC	CASSDGDGYTF	TRBV25-1	TRBJ1-2	11	NA	NA
TGCGCCAGCAGCCAAGATGGCCCAGGACTTGAGCAGTTCTTC	CASSQDGPGLEQFF	TRBV4-3	TRBJ2-1	14	NA	NA
TGTGCCAGCAGCTTGTCCGTCACTAATGAAAAACTGTTTTTT	CASSLSVTNEKLFF	TRBV7-2	TRBJ1-4	14	NA	NA
TGTGCCAGCAGTGAAGAATGGGGGGTTGGCTACAATGAGCAGTTCTTC	CASSEEWGVGYNEQFF	TRBV2	TRBJ2-1	16	NA	NA
TGTGCCAGCAGCTTGAGTAGCTCCTACAATGAGCAGTTCTTC	CASSLSSSYNEQFF	TRBV7-9	TRBJ2-1	14	NA	NA
TGTGCCAGTAGTACGACTTATCCCCCGCCGCCCGAGTTCTTC	CASSTTYPPPPEFF	TRBV19	TRBJ2-1	14	NA	NA
TGCGCCAGCAGCCGAGAAAGCGGGGGTGATGACTACGAGCAGTACTTC	CASSRESGGDDYEQYF	TRBV4-1	TRBJ2-7	16	TRBD2	once
TGTGCCAGCAGTGAGGGGACAGGGGCAGATACGCAGTATTTT	CASSEGTGADTQYF	TRBV6-4	TRBJ2-3	14	TRBD1	once
TGTGCCTCGGAGTTGGGGGGCACTGAAGCTTTCTTT	CASELGGTEAFF	TRBV30	TRBJ1-1	12	NA	NA
TGTGCCAGCAGCATCGGGAGGAACACTGAAGCTTTCTTT	CASSIGRNTEAFF	TRBV11-2	TRBJ1-1	13	NA	once
TGTGCCAGCCATTCCCGCTTCGCAGAGCAGGTCACAGATACGCAGTATTTT	CASHSRFAEQVTDTQYF	TRBV27	TRBJ2-3	17	NA	NA
TGTGCCAGCAGTTTTTCGCCCCAGACAGGGGGCGGCACTGAAGCTTTCTTT	CASSFSPQTGGGTEAFF	TRBV2	TRBJ1-1	17	TRBD1	NA
TGTGCCAGCAGCTCCCGGGACAGGGGGCGCTCCTACGAGCAGTACTTC	CASSSRDRGRSYEQYF	TRBV5-4	TRBJ2-7	16	TRBD1	NA
TGTGCCAGCAGCCTCGGACAGGGAAATTCACCCCTCCACTTT	CASSLGQGNSPLHF	TRBV13	TRBJ1-6	14	TRBD1	NA
TGTGCCACCCAGCGGGGGGGCCTAGGAGACGAGCAGTACTTC	CATQRGGLGDEQYF	TRBV10-3	TRBJ2-7	14	TRBD2	NA
TGTGCCAGTAAATCCACCGGGACAGGGGATCCCACCATATATTTT	CASKSTGTGDPTIYF	TRBV19	TRBJ1-3	15	TRBD1	few
TGTGCCTGGAGGCCAGGGTGGACTAATGAAAAACTGTTTTTT	CAWRPGWTNEKLFF	TRBV30	TRBJ1-4	14	NA	NA
TGTGCCAGCAGCTTAGCGTACCGGATCGGGGGGGCCACCTCCTACGAGCAGTACTTC	CASSLAYRIGGATSYEQYF	TRBV7-9	TRBJ2-7	19	TRBD2	NA
TGTGCCAGCAGCCTTAGGACACCGATCATGAACACTGAAGCTTTCTTT	CASSLRTPIMNTEAFF	TRBV5-6	TRBJ1-1	16	NA	NA
TGTGCCAGCAGCTCGTTCGACAGGGCGTGGAAAAAACTGTTTTTT	CASSSFDRAWKKLFF	TRBV21-1	TRBJ1-4	15	NA	NA
TGTGCCAGCAGTCCCAGCGGGGAGCTGTTTTTT	CASSPSGELFF	TRBV2	TRBJ2-2	11	NA	NA
TGTGCCAGCAGCTCGCAGGGGTTCGGCTACACCTTC	CASSSQGFGYTF	TRBV7-2	TRBJ1-2	12	NA	few
TGTGCCATCAGGCCCGACAGGGAGGCTGAAGCTTTCTTT	CAIRPDREAEAFF	TRBV10-3	TRBJ1-1	13	TRBD1	NA
TGTGCCAGTAGTATTGTGACTAGCGGGCCCACCGGGGAGCTGTTTTTT	CASSIVTSGPTGELFF	TRBV19	TRBJ2-2	16	TRBD2	NA
TGCGCCAGCAGCCAATGGCCGACTTCAGAAGAGACCCAGTACTTC	CASSQWPTSEETQYF	TRBV4-3	TRBJ2-5	15	NA	NA
TGTGCCAGCAGCTTATCCTCCTCTGGAAACACCATATATTTT	CASSLSSSGNTIYF	TRBV7-8	TRBJ1-3	14	NA	NA
TGTGCCAGCAGTTACGGTGGGGGGGACTCCTACGAGCAGTACTTC	CASSYGGGDSYEQYF	TRBV6-5	TRBJ2-7	15	TRBD2	NA
TGTGCCAGCAGTGAAGCGGGGGGGAGCCTATCTGGAAACACCATATATTTT	CASSEAGGSLSGNTIYF	TRBV2	TRBJ1-3	17	NA	once
TGTGCCTGGAATCTCCGGGACAGGGTAATGAACACTGAAGCTTTCTTT	CAWNLRDRVMNTEAFF	TRBV30	TRBJ1-1	16	TRBD1	NA
TGCGCCAGCAGCCTGCAGGGATTAAGAGCTTTCTTT	CASSLQGLRAFF	TRBV5-1	TRBJ1-1	12	NA	NA
TGTGCCAGTAGTAGGGACAACTACTCTGGGGCCAACGTCCCGACTTTC	CASSRDNYSGANVPTF	TRBV19	TRBJ2-6	16	NA	once
TGTGCCAGTAGTACGACGTGGAGGGGTAACTATGGCTACACCTTC	CASSTTWRGNYGYTF	TRBV19	TRBJ1-2	15	NA	once
TGTGCCAGCAGCCTCGGGACAGATAATTCACCCCTCCACTTT	CASSLGTDNSPLHF	TRBV6-1	TRBJ1-6	14	TRBD1	NA
TGTGCCAGCAGCTTGAGCGGGTTCTACGAGCAGTACTTC	CASSLSGFYEQYF	TRBV11-2	TRBJ2-7	13	NA	NA
TGTTCCAGCAGCCTCGGGAGGTTAAGTGGCAATCAGCCCCAGCATTTT	CSSSLGRLSGNQPQHF	TRBV7-9	TRBJ1-5	16	NA	NA
TGTGCCAGCAGCCAGGGGGCAGCGGGGGGGGAAACCTACGAGCAGTACTTC	CASSQGAAGGETYEQYF	TRBV4-2	TRBJ2-7	17	TRBD2	few
TGTGCCAGCAGCACGCCAGCGGGGGGGCGGGGTGAGCAGTTCTTC	CASSTPAGGRGEQFF	TRBV7-9	TRBJ2-1	15	TRBD2	NA
TGTGCCAGCAGTGCGGGACACCCCTACGAGCAGTACTTC	CASSAGHPYEQYF	TRBV25-1	TRBJ2-7	13	NA	NA
TGTGCCAGCAGCTTACTCCGGGAGAACACCGGGGAGCTGTTTTTT	CASSLLRENTGELFF	TRBV7-9	TRBJ2-2	15	NA	NA
TGTGCCAGCTCACTGGGACAGGGGACTGAAGCTTTCTTT	CASSLGQGTEAFF	TRBV18	TRBJ1-1	13	TRBD1	few
TGTGCCATCAGTGAGTCGTCGTACGGAGATGAGCAGTTCTTC	CAISESSYGDEQFF	TRBV10-3	TRBJ2-1	14	NA	once
TGTGCCAGCAGCCAGCGGGGGGGCCGGGATACGCAGTATTTT	CASSQRGGRDTQYF	TRBV9	TRBJ2-3	14	TRBD2	NA
TGCGCCAGCAGTCGGTCGGGGGGCAGGTTTAGCACCGGGGAGCTGTTTTTT	CASSRSGGRFSTGELFF	TRBV23-1	TRBJ2-2	17	NA	NA
TGCGCCAGCAGCCACTTAGCGGTGGGGGAGCTGTTTTTT	CASSHLAVGELFF	TRBV5-1	TRBJ2-2	13	NA	NA
TGTGCCAGCAGTTACTCCCACCGCACCACAACACCCCTCCACTTT	CASSYSHRTTTPLHF	TRBV6-5	TRBJ1-6	15	NA	NA
TGTGCCAGCAGTTCCCTGGGACAGGGGCGCAACAATGAGCAGTTCTTC	CASSSLGQGRNNEQFF	TRBV27	TRBJ2-1	16	TRBD1	NA
TGTGCCAGCAGCGATTTACAGTCGGAGGTTGGCAATCAGCCCCAGCATTTT	CASSDLQSEVGNQPQHF	TRBV7-4	TRBJ1-5	17	NA	NA
TGTGCCAGCAGTTCGGGACAGGGAGACGGGGAGCTGTTTTTT	CASSSGQGDGELFF	TRBV28	TRBJ2-2	14	TRBD1	NA
TGTGCCAGCACCTGGGACAGGGTAAACTACGAGCAGTACTTC	CASTWDRVNYEQYF	TRBV7-9	TRBJ2-7	14	TRBD1	NA
TGCGCCAGCAGCCAAGCCGCGGGGGGGCCTAGCTCCTACAATGAGCAGTTCTTC	CASSQAAGGPSSYNEQFF	TRBV4-3	TRBJ2-1	18	TRBD2	NA
TGTGCCCGTAGTTATGGACAGTGGACTGAAGCTTTCTTT	CARSYGQWTEAFF	TRBV19	TRBJ1-1	13	NA	once
TGTGCCAGCAGCTTCTACAGCCGGGGGCAAGAGACCCAGTACTTC	CASSFYSRGQETQYF	TRBV11-2	TRBJ2-5	15	NA	NA
TGTGCCAGCAGCCCAAGCCGGGCTAGCGGCACAGATACGCAGTATTTT	CASSPSRASGTDTQYF	TRBV4-2	TRBJ2-3	16	NA	NA